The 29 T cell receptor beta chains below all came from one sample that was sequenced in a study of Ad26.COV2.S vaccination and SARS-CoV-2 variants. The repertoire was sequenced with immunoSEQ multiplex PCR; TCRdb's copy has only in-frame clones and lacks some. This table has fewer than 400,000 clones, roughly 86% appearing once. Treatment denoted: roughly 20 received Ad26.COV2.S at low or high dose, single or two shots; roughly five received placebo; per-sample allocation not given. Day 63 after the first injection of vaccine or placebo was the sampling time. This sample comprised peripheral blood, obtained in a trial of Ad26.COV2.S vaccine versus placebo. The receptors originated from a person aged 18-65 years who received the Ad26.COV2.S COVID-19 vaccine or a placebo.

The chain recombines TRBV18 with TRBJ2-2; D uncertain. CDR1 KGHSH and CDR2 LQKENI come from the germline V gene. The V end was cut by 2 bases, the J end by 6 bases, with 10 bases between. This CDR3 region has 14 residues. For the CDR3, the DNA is TGTGCCAGCTCACCAAGGCCTGGGGCCGGGGAGCTGTTTTTT. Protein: CASSPRPGAGELFF.

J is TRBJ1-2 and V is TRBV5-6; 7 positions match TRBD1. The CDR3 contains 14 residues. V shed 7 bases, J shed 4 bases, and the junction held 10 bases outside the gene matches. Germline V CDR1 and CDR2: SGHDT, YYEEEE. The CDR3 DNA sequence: TGTGCCAGCTACTCGACGGGACAGATCTATGGCTACACCTTC. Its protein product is CASYSTGQIYGYTF.

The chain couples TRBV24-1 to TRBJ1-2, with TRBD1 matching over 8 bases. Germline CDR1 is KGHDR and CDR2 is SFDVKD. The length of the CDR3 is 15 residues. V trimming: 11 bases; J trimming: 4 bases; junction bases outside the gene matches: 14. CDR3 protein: CAILTQGARSYGYTF. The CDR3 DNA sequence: TGTGCCATCCTTACCCAGGGGGCGCGGAGCTATGGCTACACCTTC.

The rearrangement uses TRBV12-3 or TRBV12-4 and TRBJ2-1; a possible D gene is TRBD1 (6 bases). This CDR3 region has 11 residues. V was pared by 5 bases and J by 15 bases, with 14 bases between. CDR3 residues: CASSNRDILFF. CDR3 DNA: TGTGCCAGCAGTAATCGGGACATTCTGTTCTTC.

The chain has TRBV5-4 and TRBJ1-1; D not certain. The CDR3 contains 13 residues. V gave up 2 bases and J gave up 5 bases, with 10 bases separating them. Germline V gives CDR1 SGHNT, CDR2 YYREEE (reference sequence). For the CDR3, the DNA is TGTGCCAGCAGCTTACCCGACAAAACTGAAGCTTTCTTT. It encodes CASSLPDKTEAFF. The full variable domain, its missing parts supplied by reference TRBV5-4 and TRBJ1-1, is ETGVTQSPTHLIKTRGQQVTLRCSSQSGHNTVSWYQQALGQGPQFIFQYYREEENGRGNFPPRFSGLQFPNYSSELNVNALELDDSALYLCASSLPDKTEAFFGQGTRLTVV.

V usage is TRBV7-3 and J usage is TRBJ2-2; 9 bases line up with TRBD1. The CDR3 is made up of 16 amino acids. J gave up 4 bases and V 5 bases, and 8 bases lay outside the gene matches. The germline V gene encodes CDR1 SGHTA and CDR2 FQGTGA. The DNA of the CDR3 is TGTGCCAGCAGCCGCGGACAGGGGAAGGGCACCGGGGAGCTGTTTTTT. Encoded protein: CASSRGQGKGTGELFF.

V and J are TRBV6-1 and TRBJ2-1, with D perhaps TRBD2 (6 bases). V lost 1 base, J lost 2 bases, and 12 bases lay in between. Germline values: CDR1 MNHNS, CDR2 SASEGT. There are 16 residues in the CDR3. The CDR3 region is CASSEGRAGPYNEQFF. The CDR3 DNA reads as TGTGCCAGCAGTGAAGGGAGGGCAGGGCCCTACAATGAGCAGTTCTTC.

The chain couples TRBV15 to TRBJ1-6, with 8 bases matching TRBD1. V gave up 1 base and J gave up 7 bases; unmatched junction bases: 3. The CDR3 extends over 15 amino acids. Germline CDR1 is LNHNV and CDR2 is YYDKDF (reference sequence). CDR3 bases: TGTGCCACCAGCAGAGCGGACAGGGAGAATTCACCCCTCCACTTT. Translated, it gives CATSRADRENSPLHF.

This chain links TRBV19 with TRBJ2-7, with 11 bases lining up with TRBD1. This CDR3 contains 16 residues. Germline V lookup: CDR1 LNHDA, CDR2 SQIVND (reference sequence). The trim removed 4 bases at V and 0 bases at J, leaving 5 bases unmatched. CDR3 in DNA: TGTGCCAGTAGTAACCCCGGACAGGGGGCCTCCTACGAGCAGTACTTC. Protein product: CASSNPGQGASYEQYF.

CDR3: CASSLQGNTGELFF. As DNA, the CDR3 is TGTGCCAGCAGCCTACAGGGAAACACCGGGGAGCTGTTTTTT. V is TRBV7-2 and J is TRBJ2-2, with D perhaps matching TRBD1 (6 bases). The V gene's germline CDR1 is SGHTA and CDR2 FQGNSA. The CDR3 is 14 residues long. The V end lost 5 bases, the J end lost 2 bases, and 9 bases lay between the germline ends.

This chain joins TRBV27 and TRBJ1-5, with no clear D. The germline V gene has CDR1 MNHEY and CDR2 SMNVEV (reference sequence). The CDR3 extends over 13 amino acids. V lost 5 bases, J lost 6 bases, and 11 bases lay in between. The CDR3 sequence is CASSGRVGQPQHF. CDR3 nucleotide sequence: TGTGCCAGCAGTGGCCGGGTGGGTCAGCCCCAGCATTTT.

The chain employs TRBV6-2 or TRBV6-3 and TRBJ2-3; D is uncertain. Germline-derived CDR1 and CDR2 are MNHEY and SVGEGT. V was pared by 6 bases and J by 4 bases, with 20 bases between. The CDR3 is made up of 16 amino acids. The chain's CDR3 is CASSPGVFSTADTQYF. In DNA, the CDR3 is TGTGCCAGCAGCCCGGGCGTCTTCTCGACCGCAGATACGCAGTATTTT.

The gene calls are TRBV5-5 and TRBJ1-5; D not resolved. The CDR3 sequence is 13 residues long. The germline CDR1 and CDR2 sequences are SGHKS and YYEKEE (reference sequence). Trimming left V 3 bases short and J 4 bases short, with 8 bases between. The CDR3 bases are TGTGCCAGCAGCTGGGAGCGAAATCAGCCCCAGCATTTT. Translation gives CASSWERNQPQHF.

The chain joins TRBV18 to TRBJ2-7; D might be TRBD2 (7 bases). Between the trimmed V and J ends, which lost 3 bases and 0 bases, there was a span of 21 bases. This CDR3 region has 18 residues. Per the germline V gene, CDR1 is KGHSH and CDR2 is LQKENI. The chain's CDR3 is CASSPTRGGLTSSYEQYF. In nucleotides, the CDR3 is TGTGCCAGCTCACCTACGAGGGGGGGCCTCACAAGCTCCTACGAGCAGTACTTC.

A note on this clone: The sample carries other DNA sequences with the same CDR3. CDR3 residues: CAISEQGGYGYTF. For the CDR3, the DNA is TGTGCCATCAGTGAGCAGGGAGGCTATGGCTACACCTTC. This rearrangement joins TRBV10-3 to TRBJ1-2, with TRBD1 as a possible D gene (5 bases). Germline V gene data show CDR1 as ENHRY and CDR2 as SYGVKD. This CDR3 region has 13 residues. The V end lost 2 bases, the J end lost 4 bases, and 8 bases lay between the germline ends.

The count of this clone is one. The CDR3 DNA follows: TGTGCCAGCAGCCCACAGGGGTTGGTCGGGGAGCTGTTTTTT. Residues: CASSPQGLVGELFF. This sequence joins TRBV14 and TRBJ2-2, with 7 bases lining up with TRBD1. Looked up from germline, CDR1 is SGHDN and CDR2 is FVKESK. J lost 7 bases, V lost 4 bases, and 6 bases had no gene match. The CDR3 spans 14 residues. The full variable domain, rest sourced from reference TRBV14 and TRBJ2-2, is EAGVTQFPSHSVIEKGQTVTLRCDPISGHDNLYWYRRVMGKEIKFLLHFVKESKQDESGMPNNRFLAERTGGTYSTLKVQPAELEDSGVYFCASSPQGLVGELFFGEGSRLTVL.

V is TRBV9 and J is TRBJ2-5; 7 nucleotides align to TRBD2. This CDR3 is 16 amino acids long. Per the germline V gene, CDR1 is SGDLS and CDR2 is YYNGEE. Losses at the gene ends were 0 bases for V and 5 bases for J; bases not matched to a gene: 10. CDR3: CASSVALSGEGETQYF. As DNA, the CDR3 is TGTGCCAGCAGCGTAGCTCTTTCGGGGGAGGGGGAGACCCAGTACTTC.

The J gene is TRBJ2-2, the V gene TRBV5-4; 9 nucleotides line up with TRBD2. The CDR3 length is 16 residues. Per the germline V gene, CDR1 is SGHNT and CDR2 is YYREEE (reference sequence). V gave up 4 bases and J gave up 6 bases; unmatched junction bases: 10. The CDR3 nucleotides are TGTGCCAGCAGCCCCATAGGCGGGGGGGTAGCCGGGGAGCTGTTTTTT. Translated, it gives CASSPIGGGVAGELFF.

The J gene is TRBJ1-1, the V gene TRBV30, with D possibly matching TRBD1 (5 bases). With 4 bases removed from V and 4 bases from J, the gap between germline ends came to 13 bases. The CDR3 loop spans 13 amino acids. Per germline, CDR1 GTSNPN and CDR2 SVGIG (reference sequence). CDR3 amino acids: CAWMRGTSTEAFF. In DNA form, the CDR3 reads TGTGCCTGGATGCGCGGGACTAGCACTGAAGCTTTCTTT.

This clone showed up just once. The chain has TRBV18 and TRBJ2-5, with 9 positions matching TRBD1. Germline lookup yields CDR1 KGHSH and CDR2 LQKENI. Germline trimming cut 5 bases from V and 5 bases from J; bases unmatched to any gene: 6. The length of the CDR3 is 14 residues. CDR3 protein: CASSSDRGLETQYF. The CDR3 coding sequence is TGTGCCAGCTCATCGGACAGGGGACTGGAGACCCAGTACTTC.

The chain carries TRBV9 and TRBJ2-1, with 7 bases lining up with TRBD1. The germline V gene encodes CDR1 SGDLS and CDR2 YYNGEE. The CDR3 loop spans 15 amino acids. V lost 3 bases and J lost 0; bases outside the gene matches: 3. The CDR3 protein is CASSDRGYSYNEQFF. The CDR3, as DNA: TGTGCCAGCAGCGACAGGGGCTACTCCTACAATGAGCAGTTCTTC. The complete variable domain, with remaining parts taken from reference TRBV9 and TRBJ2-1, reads DSGVTQTPKHLITATGQRVTLRCSPRSGDLSVYWYQQSLDQGLQFLIQYYNGEERAKGNILERFSAQQFPDLHSELNLSSLELGDSALYFCASSDRGYSYNEQFFGPGTRLTVL.

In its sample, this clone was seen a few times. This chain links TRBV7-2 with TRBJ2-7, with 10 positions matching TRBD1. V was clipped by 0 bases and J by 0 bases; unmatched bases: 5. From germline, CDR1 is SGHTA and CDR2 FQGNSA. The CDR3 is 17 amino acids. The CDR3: CASSLAGTGARSYEQYF. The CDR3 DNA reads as TGTGCCAGCAGCTTAGCGGGGACAGGGGCCCGCTCCTACGAGCAGTACTTC.

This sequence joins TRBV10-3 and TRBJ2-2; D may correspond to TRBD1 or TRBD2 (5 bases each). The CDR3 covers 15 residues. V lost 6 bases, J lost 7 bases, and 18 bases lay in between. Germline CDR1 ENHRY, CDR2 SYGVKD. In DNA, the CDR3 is TGTGCCATCAGCCAGGGTGCGAGCGGCTTCGGGGAGCTGTTTTTT. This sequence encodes CAISQGASGFGELFF.

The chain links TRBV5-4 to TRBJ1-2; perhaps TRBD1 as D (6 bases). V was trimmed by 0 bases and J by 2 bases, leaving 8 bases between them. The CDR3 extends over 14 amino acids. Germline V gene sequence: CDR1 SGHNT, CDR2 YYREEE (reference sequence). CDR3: CASSLGTANYGYTF. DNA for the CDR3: TGTGCCAGCAGCTTGGGGACAGCAAACTATGGCTACACCTTC.

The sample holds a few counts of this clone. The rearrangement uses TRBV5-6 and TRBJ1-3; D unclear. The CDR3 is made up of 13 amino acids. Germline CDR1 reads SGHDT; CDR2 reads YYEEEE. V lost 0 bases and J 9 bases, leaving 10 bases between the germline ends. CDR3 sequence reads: CASSLAEWGTIYF. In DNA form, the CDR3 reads TGTGCCAGCAGCTTGGCAGAGTGGGGCACCATATATTTT.

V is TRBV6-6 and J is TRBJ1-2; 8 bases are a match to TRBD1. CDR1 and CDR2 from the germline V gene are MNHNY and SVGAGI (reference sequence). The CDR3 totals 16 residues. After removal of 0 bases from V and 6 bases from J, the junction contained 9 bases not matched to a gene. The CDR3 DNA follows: TGTGCCAGCAGTTACTCGAGTTTCGGACAGGGTAATGGCTACACCTTC. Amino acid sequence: CASSYSSFGQGNGYTF.

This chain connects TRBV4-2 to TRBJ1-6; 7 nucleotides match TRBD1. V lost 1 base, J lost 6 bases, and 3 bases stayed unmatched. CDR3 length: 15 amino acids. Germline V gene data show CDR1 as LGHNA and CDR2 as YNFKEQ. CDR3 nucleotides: TGTGCCAGCAGCCAAGCTCAGGGGGGTAATTCACCCCTCCACTTT. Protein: CASSQAQGGNSPLHF.

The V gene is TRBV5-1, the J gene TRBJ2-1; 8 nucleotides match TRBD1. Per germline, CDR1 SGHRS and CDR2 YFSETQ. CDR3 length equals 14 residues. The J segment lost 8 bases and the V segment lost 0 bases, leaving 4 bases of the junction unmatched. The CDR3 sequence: CASSLGTGGDEQFF. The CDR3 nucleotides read TGCGCCAGCAGCTTGGGTACAGGGGGTGATGAGCAGTTCTTC.

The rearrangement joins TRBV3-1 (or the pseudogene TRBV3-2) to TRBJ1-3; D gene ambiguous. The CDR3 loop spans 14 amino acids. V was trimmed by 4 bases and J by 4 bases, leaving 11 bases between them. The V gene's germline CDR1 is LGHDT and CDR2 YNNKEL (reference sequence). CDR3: CASSPNLGGNTIYF. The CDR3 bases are TGTGCCAGCAGCCCTAACCTTGGCGGAAACACCATATATTTT.